The 17 T cell receptor beta chains reported below all come from one sample, sequenced in a study of cytomegalovirus exposure and HLA in healthy donors. Clones were sequenced by immunoSEQ multiplex PCR, and TCRdb holds only the in-frame ones, with some missing. The table has 250,000 to 400,000 clones, around 90% seen once. Sequencing input: PBMCs. All receptors come from a man aged 30 to 45 in good health and CMV-seronegative.

This chain links TRBV27 with TRBJ2-1, with TRBD2 matching 7 bases. J was trimmed by 12 bases and V by 5 bases; bases with no gene match: 10. The CDR3 is 13 amino acids. From germline, CDR1 is MNHEY and CDR2 SMNVEV (reference sequence). The CDR3 is CASSPSGLLVQFF. Written as DNA, the CDR3 is TGTGCCAGCAGTCCCTCGGGACTATTGGTGCAGTTCTTC.

V usage is TRBV10-1 and J usage is TRBJ2-2; D is unresolved. The CDR3 spans 13 residues. CDR1 is WNHNN and CDR2 is SYGVQD in the germline V gene (reference sequence). Trimming removed 2 bases at V and 3 bases at J, with 4 bases between. In DNA form, the CDR3 reads TGCGCCAGCAGTGAGGACTACACCGGGGAGCTGTTTTTT. This encodes CASSEDYTGELFF.

The J gene is TRBJ2-5, the V gene TRBV7-9, with a weak D call TRBD1 (5 bases). V lost 2 bases and J 1 base, leaving 8 bases between the germline ends. The CDR3 sequence is 14 residues long. Germline V gene data show CDR1 as SEHNR and CDR2 as FQNEAQ (reference sequence). The DNA of the CDR3 is TGTGCCAGCAGCTTATGGGGCACCCAAGAGACCCAGTACTTC. Its protein product is CASSLWGTQETQYF.

The rearrangement joins TRBV27 to TRBJ1-6; 8 positions match TRBD1. The V and J ends lost 3 bases and 10 bases, in that order; junction bases with no gene match: 5. Germline-derived CDR1 and CDR2 are MNHEY and SMNVEV (reference sequence). The CDR3 covers 14 residues. Here the CDR3 DNA reads TGTGCCAGCAGTTTCGGGACAGGCCCATCACCCCTCCACTTT. Amino acid sequence: CASSFGTGPSPLHF.

The genes are TRBV5-1 and TRBJ1-4; tentatively, D is TRBD1 (5 bases). From germline, CDR1 is SGHRS and CDR2 YFSETQ. This CDR3 is 13 amino acids long. V was cut by 4 bases and J by 11 bases, with 15 bases left in between. CDR3 bases: TGCGCCAGCAGCGTGACAGCGGGCGGCAAACTGTTTTTT. Encoded protein: CASSVTAGGKLFF.

The chain employs TRBV15 and TRBJ2-7; TRBD2 is a possible D gene (7 bases). In germline, CDR1 is LNHNV, CDR2 YYDKDF (reference sequence). V was trimmed by 4 bases and J by 3 bases, leaving 19 bases between them. The CDR3 contains 16 residues. CDR3 bases: TGTGCCACCAGCACTATCAGGGTAGGGGGGGTCTACGAGCAGTACTTC. The encoded protein is CATSTIRVGGVYEQYF.

This chain joins TRBV6-1 and TRBJ1-1; TRBD1 is a possible D gene (6 bases). The CDR3 sequence is 15 residues long. The germline V gene encodes CDR1 MNHNS and CDR2 SASEGT. V was clipped by 6 bases and J by 6 bases, with 20 bases between them. The CDR3, as DNA: TGTGCCAGCAGCAAAGGGTGGGACACAGAACCTGAAGCTTTCTTT. Its protein product is CASSKGWDTEPEAFF.

This clone occurred once. The chain uses TRBV7-2 and TRBJ2-7; unclear D gene. The V gene's germline CDR1 is SGHTA and CDR2 FQGNSA. The V and J ends lost 5 bases and 0 bases respectively, with 17 bases between them. The CDR3 has 16 residues. CDR3 DNA sequence: TGTGCCAGCAGCCACGAGGTCCGACGCAGCTCCTACGAGCAGTACTTC. Amino acids: CASSHEVRRSSYEQYF.

V is TRBV7-9 and J is TRBJ2-1; D gene ambiguous. CDR1 SEHNR and CDR2 FQNEAQ come from the germline V gene (reference sequence). This CDR3 has 11 residues. V gave up 7 bases and J gave up 7 bases, with 8 bases separating them. DNA of the CDR3: TGTGCCAGCAACTCCATTAATGAGCAGTTCTTC. Translated, it gives CASNSINEQFF. The complete variable domain, with remaining parts taken from reference TRBV7-9 and TRBJ2-1, reads DTGVSQNPRHKITKRGQNVTFRCDPISEHNRLYWYRQTLGQGPEFLTYFQNEAQLEKSRLLSDRFSAERPKGSFSTLEIQRTEQGDSAMYLCASNSINEQFFGPGTRLTVL.

The rearrangement links TRBV15 to TRBJ2-1; 7 nucleotides align to TRBD1. In germline, CDR1 is LNHNV, CDR2 YYDKDF (reference sequence). This CDR3 comprises 13 residues. V trimming: 4 bases; J trimming: 7 bases; junction bases outside the gene matches: 4. CDR3 protein: CATSKDRRNEQFF. The CDR3, as DNA: TGTGCCACCAGCAAGGACAGGAGGAATGAGCAGTTCTTC.

The chain links TRBV12-2 to TRBJ2-2; no check of the table's D call, TRBD2, against the DNA was made. TRBV12-2 is annotated as a pseudogene. CDR3 length equals 17 residues. The DNA of the CDR3 is TGTGCAAGTCGCTTAGCGGGACTAGCGGACGATACCGGGGAGCTGTTTTTT. It yields the protein CASRLAGLADDTGELFF.

The V call is TRBV23-1, the J call TRBJ2-7; possibly TRBD1 for D (6 bases). TRBV23-1 falls under the ORF class, with uncertain function. The length of the CDR3 is 14 residues. V lost 6 bases, J lost 3 bases, and 15 bases lay in between. The CDR3 nucleotides are TGCGCCAGCAGGCCGGGACACCTTAACTACGAGCAGTACTTC. Amino acid sequence: CASRPGHLNYEQYF.

The chain joins TRBV27 to TRBJ2-7; 9 bases match TRBD1. The germline V gene encodes CDR1 MNHEY and CDR2 SMNVEV (reference sequence). The CDR3 is 12 residues long. J gave up 2 bases and V 8 bases, and 1 base lay outside the gene matches. CDR3 sequence: CASWDRAYEQYF. The CDR3 bases are TGTGCCAGCTGGGACAGGGCCTACGAGCAGTACTTC.

The gene calls are TRBV6-1 and TRBJ1-2; D gene unclear. Germline V gene lookup returns CDR1 MNHNS and CDR2 SASEGT. V was pared by 2 bases and J by 7 bases, with 14 bases between. This CDR3 has 14 residues. CDR3 nucleotide sequence: TGTGCCAGCAGTGAATTAACGGGGAGACGTGGCTACACCTTC. Translated: CASSELTGRRGYTF.

This chain connects TRBV7-2 to TRBJ1-2; 7 bases line up with TRBD1. The CDR3 is 15 residues long. The germline V gene has CDR1 SGHTA and CDR2 FQGNSA. V was pared by 5 bases and J by 8 bases, with 14 bases of the junction left unmatched. DNA of the CDR3: TGTGCCAGCAGCCCCGGACAGACAGGGTTGAGGGGCTACACCTTC. Its translation is CASSPGQTGLRGYTF.

V usage is TRBV15 and J usage is TRBJ2-3; D might be TRBD2 (6 bases). There are 16 residues in the CDR3. V was trimmed by 0 bases and J by 2 bases, leaving 12 bases between them. Per germline, CDR1 LNHNV and CDR2 YYDKDF (reference sequence). The CDR3 loop reads CATSRDGGVTTDTQYF. CDR3 DNA sequence: TGTGCCACCAGCAGAGATGGAGGGGTAACCACAGATACGCAGTATTTT.

This rearrangement joins TRBV6-5 to TRBJ2-7; tentatively, D is TRBD2 (6 bases). The V end lost 6 bases, the J end lost 3 bases, and 15 bases lay between the germline ends. The CDR3 contains 14 residues. The germline V gene has CDR1 MNHEY and CDR2 SVGAGI. The CDR3 protein is CASSDRDSLYEQYF. The CDR3 DNA reads as TGTGCCAGCAGCGACCGGGACTCTCTCTACGAGCAGTACTTC.